This T cell receptor (beta chain) came from a study of graft-versus-host responses after intestinal transplantation. Study-wide context: Transplants were multivisceral, liver-intestinal, or isolated intestinal. Study-level points and caveats: Peak levels of circulating GvH clones tracked with early post-transplant HvG declines.

TCRdb keeps only in-frame clones here, not all; method: immunoSEQ multiplex PCR. The sample consists of several thousand clones, roughly 29% of them appearing once. Stimulators, 200,000 irradiated and violet-dye-labeled cells, were plated with 200,000 CFSE-labeled responder cells. Once the reaction had ended, proliferating CFSE-low CD3+CD4+ and CD3+CD8+ responders were sorted. This CDR3 is 16 amino acids long. Trimming left V 6 bases short and J 7 bases short, with 23 bases between. The germline V gene has CDR1 SGHNT and CDR2 YENEEA. The chain is built from TRBV11-3 and TRBJ2-3; either TRBD1 or TRBD2 may supply D (6 bases each). The sequencing used alloreactive CD8+ T cells from a mixed lymphocyte reaction culture, collected before transplantation. Subset given: CFSE-low proliferating T cells sorted from roughly 6-day pre-transplant mixed lymphocyte reaction (GvH or HvG direction). This receptor was identified in a human patient who was an organ donor for intestinal transplantation. The CDR3 DNA sequence: TGTGCCAGCAGTTACTATCGGGGGCCCGGATCAAATACGCAGTATTTT. Residues: CASSYYRGPGSNTQYF.